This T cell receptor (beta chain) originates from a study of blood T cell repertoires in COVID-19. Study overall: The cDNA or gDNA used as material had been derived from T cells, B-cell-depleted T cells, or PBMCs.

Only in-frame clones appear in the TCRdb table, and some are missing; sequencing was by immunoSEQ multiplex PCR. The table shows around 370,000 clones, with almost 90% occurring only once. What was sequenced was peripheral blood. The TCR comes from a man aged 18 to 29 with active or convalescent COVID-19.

CDR3 bases: TGTGCCAGCAGTGGGAGGCACCAAGAGACCCAGTACTTC. Translating gives CASSGRHQETQYF. The rearrangement links TRBV12-3 or TRBV12-4 to TRBJ2-5; possible D gene TRBD2, 6 bases. V shed 5 bases and J shed 0 bases, with 7 bases lying between them. This CDR3 has 13 residues.